The TCR beta chain described here comes from a study of cytomegalovirus exposure and HLA in healthy donors. The PCR used 60 Vbeta and 13 Jbeta primers. The protocol was immunoSEQ multiplex PCR, while the TCRdb copy is restricted to in-frame clones and leaves out a portion. The sample contains about 78,000 clones, approximately 80% of which appear only once. The specimen was PBMCs. This clonotype originated in a woman aged 45-65 years in good health and CMV-seropositive.

CDR3 protein: CASTLGRETQYF. CDR3 nucleotides: TGTGCCAGCACCTTGGGGCGGGAGACCCAGTACTTC. The rearrangement joins TRBV7-6 to TRBJ2-5, with TRBD1 as a possible D gene (5 bases). V was pared by 7 bases and J by 5 bases, with 11 bases between. Germline V gene sequence: CDR1 SGHVS, CDR2 FNYEAQ. CDR3 length: 12 amino acids.